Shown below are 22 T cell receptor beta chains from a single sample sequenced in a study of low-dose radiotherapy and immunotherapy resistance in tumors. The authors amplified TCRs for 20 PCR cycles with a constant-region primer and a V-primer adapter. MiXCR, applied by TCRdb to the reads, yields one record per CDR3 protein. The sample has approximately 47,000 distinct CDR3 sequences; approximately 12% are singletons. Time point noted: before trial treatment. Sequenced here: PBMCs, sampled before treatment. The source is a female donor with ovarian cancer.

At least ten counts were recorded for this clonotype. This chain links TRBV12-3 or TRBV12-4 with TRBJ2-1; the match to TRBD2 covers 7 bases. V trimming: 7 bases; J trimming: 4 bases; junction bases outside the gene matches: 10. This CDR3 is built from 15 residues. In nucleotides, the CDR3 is TGTGCCAGCACCGCGGGTAGCGGGCCTTACAATGAGCAGTTCTTC. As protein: CASTAGSGPYNEQFF.

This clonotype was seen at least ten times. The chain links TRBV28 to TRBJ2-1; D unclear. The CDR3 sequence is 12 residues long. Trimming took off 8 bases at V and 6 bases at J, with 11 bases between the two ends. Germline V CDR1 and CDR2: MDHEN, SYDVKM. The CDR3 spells CASYVLANEQFF. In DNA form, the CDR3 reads TGTGCCAGCTACGTCCTGGCCAATGAGCAGTTCTTC.

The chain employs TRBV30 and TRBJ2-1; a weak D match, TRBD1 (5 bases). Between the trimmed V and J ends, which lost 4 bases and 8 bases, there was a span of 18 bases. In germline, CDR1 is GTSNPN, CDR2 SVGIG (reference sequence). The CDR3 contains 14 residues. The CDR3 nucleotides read TGTGCCTGGAAGGTTTCAGGGATGTTTGATGAGCAGTTCTTC. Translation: CAWKVSGMFDEQFF.

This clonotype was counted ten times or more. CDR3 sequence reads: CASSPPGQESGEQYF. The CDR3 region has the DNA TGTGCCAGCAGCCCCCCCGGTCAGGAGTCGGGCGAGCAGTACTTC. The gene calls are TRBV5-4 and TRBJ2-7; no clear D gene. The CDR3 totals 15 residues. With 4 bases removed from V and 6 bases from J, the gap between germline ends came to 20 bases. Germline-derived CDR1 and CDR2 are SGHNT and YYREEE (reference sequence).

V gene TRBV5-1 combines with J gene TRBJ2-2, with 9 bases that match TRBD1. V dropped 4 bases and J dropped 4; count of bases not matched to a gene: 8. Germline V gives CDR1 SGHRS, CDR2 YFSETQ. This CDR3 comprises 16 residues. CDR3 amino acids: CASSPRDRAITGELFF. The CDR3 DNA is TGCGCCAGCAGCCCACGGGACAGGGCCATCACCGGGGAGCTGTTTTTT.

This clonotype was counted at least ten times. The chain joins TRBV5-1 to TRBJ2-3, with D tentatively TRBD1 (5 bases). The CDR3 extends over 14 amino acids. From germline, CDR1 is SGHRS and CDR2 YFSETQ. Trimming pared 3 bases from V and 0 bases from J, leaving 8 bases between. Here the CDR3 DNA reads TGCGCCAGCAGCTACGCAGGGAGCACAGATACGCAGTATTTT. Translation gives CASSYAGSTDTQYF. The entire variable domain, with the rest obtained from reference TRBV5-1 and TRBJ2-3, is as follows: KAGVTQTPRYLIKTRGQQVTLSCSPISGHRSVSWYQQTPGQGLQFLFEYFSETQRNKGNFPGRFSGRQFSNSRSEMNVSTLELGDSALYLCASSYAGSTDTQYFGPGTRLTVL.

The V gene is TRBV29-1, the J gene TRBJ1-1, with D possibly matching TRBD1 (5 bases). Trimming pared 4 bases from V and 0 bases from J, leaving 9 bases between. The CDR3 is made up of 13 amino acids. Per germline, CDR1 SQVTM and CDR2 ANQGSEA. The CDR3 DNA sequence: TGCAGCGTTGTTGGACACATGAACACTGAAGCTTTCTTT. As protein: CSVVGHMNTEAFF.

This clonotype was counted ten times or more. CDR3: CASSPIGRVETQYF. CDR3 DNA: TGTGCCAGCAGCCCCATAGGACGGGTGGAGACCCAGTACTTC. This sequence joins TRBV14 and TRBJ2-5; D is ambiguous. V lost 4 bases, J lost 5 bases, and 14 bases lay in between. From germline, CDR1 is SGHDN and CDR2 FVKESK. The CDR3 is made up of 14 amino acids. Full variable domain (rest looked up from reference TRBV14 and TRBJ2-5): EAGVTQFPSHSVIEKGQTVTLRCDPISGHDNLYWYRRVMGKEIKFLLHFVKESKQDESGMPNNRFLAERTGGTYSTLKVQPAELEDSGVYFCASSPIGRVETQYFGPGTRLLVL.

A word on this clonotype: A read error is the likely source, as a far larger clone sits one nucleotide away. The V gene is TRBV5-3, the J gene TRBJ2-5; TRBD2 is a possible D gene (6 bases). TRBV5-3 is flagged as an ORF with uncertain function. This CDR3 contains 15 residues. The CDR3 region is CTSSLESGSGQTQYF. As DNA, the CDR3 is TGTACCAGCAGCTTGGAATCCGGGAGCGGACAGACCCAGTACTTC.

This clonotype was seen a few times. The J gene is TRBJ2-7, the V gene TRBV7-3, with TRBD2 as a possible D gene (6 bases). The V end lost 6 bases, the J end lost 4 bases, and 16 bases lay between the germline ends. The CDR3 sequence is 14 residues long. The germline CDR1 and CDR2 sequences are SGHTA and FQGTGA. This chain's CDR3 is CASSPREDPYEQYF. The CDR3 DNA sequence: TGTGCCAGCAGTCCCAGGGAGGACCCGTACGAGCAGTACTTC.

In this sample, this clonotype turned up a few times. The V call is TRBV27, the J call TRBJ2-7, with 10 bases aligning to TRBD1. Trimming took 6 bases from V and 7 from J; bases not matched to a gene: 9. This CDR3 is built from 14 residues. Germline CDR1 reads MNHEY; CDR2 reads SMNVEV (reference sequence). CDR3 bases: TGTGCCAGCAGCCTCGACAGGGGGCTAGGGGAGCAGTACTTC. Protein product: CASSLDRGLGEQYF.

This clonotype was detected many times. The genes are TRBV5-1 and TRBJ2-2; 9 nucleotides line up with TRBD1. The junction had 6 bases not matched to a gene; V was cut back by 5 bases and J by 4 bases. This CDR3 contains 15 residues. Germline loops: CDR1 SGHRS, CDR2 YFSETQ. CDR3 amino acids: CASSYRGPGTGELFF. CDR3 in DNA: TGCGCCAGCAGTTACAGGGGGCCGGGCACCGGGGAGCTGTTTTTT.

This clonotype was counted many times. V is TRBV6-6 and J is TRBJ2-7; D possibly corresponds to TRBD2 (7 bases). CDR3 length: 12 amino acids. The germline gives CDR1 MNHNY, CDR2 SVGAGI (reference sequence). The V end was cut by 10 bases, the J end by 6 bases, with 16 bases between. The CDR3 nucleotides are TGTGCCACCGCGGCGGGGGCTGCCGAGCAGTACTTC. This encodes CATAAGAAEQYF.

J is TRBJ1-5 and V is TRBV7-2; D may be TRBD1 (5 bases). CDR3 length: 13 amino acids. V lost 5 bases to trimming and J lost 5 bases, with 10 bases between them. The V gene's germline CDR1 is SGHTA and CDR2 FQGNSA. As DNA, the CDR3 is TGTGCCAGCAGCGTCGACAGATATCAGCCCCAGCATTTT. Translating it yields CASSVDRYQPQHF.

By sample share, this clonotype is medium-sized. The CDR3 is CASIPFRTGWPDTQYF. For the CDR3, the DNA is TGTGCCAGCATTCCCTTCAGGACAGGGTGGCCAGATACGCAGTATTTT. This sequence joins TRBV28 and TRBJ2-3, with 8 positions matching TRBD1. CDR1 is MDHEN and CDR2 is SYDVKM in the germline V gene. This CDR3 is 16 amino acids long. With V trimmed by 7 bases and J by 4 bases, 13 bases remained unmatched. Together with reference TRBV28 and TRBJ2-3, the CDR3 gives the full variable domain: DVKVTQSSRYLVKRTGEKVFLECVQDMDHENMFWYRQDPGLGLRLIYFSYDVKMKEKGDIPEGYSVSREKKERFSLILESASTNQTSMYLCASIPFRTGWPDTQYFGPGTRLTVL.

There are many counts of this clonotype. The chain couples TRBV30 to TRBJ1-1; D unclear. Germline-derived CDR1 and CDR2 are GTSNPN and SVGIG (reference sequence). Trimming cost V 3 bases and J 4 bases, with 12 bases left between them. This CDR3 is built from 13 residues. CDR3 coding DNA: TGTGCCTGGAGACGATCAGAATCCACTGAAGCTTTCTTT. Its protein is CAWRRSESTEAFF.

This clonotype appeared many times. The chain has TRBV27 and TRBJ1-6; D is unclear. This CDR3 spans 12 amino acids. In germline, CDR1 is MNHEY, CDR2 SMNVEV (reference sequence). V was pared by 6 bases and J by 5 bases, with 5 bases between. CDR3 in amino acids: CASSHNNSPLHF. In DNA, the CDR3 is TGTGCCAGCAGCCACAATAATTCACCCCTCCACTTT.

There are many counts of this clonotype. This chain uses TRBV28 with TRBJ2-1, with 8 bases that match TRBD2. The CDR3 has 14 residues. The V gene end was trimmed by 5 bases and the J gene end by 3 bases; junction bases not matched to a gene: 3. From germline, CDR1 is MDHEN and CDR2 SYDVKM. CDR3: CASSPLAGYNEQFF. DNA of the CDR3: TGTGCCAGCAGTCCGCTAGCGGGCTACAATGAGCAGTTCTTC.

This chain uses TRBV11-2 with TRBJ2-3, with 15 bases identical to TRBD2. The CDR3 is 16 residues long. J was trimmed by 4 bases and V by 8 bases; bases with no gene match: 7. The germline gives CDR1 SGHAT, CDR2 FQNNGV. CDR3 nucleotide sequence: TGTGCCAGCTGTCTGAGGACTAGCGGGAGGGCAGATACGCAGTATTTT. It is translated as CASCLRTSGRADTQYF.

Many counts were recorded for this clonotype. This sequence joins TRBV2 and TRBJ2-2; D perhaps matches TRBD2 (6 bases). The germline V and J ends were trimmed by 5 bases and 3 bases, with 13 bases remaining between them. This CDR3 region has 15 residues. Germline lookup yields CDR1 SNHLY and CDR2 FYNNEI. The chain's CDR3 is CASSRGNEDTGELFF. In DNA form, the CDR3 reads TGTGCCAGCAGTCGGGGGAATGAGGACACCGGGGAGCTGTTTTTT.

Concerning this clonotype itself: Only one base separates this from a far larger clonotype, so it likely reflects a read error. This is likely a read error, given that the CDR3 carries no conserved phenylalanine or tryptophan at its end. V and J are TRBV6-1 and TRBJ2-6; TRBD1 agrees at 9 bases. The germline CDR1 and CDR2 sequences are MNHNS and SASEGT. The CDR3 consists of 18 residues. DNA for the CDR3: TGTGCCATCAGTGGGGGACAGGGAGCTGGCTCTGGGGCCAACGTCCTGACTTCC. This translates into CAISGGQGAGSGANVLTS.

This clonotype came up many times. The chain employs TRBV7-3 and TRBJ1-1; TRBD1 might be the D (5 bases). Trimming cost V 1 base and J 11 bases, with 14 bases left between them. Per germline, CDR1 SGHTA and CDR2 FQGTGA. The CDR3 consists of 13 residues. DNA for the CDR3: TGTGCCAGCAGCTTAATATTTGCAGGGATGGCTTTCTTT. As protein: CASSLIFAGMAFF.